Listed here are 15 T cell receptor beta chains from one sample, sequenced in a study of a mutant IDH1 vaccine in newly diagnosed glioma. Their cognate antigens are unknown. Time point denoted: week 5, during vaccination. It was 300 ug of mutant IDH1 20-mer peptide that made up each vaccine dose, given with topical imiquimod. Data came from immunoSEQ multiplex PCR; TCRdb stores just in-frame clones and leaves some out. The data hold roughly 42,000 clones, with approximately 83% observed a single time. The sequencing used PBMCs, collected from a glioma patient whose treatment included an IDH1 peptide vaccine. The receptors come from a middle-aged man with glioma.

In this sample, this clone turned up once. CDR3 sequence (DNA): TGTGCCAGCAGCTTTACTAGCCAAGAGACCCAGTACTTC. The encoded protein is CASSFTSQETQYF. This rearrangement joins TRBV11-1 to TRBJ2-5, with D tentatively TRBD2 (5 bases). CDR3 length: 13 amino acids. Germline CDR1 is SGHAT and CDR2 is FQDESV (reference sequence). V lost 3 bases to trimming and J lost 1 base, with 6 bases between them.

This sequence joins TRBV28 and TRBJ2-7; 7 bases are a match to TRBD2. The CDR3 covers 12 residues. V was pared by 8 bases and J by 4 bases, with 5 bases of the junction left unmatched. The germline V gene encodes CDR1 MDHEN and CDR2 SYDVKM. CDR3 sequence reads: CASGGGPYEQYF. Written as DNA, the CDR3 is TGTGCCAGCGGGGGAGGGCCATACGAGCAGTACTTC. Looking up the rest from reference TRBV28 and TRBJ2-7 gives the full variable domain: DVKVTQSSRYLVKRTGEKVFLECVQDMDHENMFWYRQDPGLGLRLIYFSYDVKMKEKGDIPEGYSVSREKKERFSLILESASTNQTSMYLCASGGGPYEQYFGPGTRLTVT.

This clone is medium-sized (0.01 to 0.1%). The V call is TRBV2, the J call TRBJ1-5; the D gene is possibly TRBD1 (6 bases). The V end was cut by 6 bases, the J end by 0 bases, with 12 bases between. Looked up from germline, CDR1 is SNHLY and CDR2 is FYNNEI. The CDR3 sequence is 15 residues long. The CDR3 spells CASRDRAVSNQPQHF. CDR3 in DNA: TGTGCCAGCAGGGACAGAGCTGTTAGCAATCAGCCCCAGCATTTT. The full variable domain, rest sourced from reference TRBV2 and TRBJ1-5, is EPEVTQTPSHQVTQMGQEVILRCVPISNHLYFYWYRQILGQKVEFLVSFYNNEISEKSEIFDDQFSVERPDGSNFTLKIRSTKLEDSAMYFCASRDRAVSNQPQHFGDGTRLSIL.

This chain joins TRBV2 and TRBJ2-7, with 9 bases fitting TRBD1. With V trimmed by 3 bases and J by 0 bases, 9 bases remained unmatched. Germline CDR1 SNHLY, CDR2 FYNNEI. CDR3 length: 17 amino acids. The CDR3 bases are TGTGCCAGCAGTGAGGAACCGGGACAGGGCGGCTCCTACGAGCAGTACTTC. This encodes CASSEEPGQGGSYEQYF.

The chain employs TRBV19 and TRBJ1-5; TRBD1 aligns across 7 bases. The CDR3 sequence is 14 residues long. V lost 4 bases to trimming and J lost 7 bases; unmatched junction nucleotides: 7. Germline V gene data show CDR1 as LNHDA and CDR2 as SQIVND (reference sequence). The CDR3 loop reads CASSNGQVDQPQHF. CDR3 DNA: TGTGCCAGTAGTAATGGACAGGTTGACCAGCCCCAGCATTTT.

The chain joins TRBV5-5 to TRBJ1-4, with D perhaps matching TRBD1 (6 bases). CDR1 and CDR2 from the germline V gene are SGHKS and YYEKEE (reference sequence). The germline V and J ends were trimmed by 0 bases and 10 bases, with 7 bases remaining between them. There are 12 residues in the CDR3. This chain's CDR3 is CASSLEGGKLFF. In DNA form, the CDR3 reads TGTGCCAGCAGCTTGGAGGGGGGAAAACTGTTTTTT.

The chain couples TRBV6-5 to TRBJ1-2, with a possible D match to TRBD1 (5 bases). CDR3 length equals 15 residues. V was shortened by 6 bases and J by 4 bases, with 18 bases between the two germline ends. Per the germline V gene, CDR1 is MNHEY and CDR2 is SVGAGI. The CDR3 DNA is TGTGCCAGCAGGCTGGGACGGAGTGTGTTCTATGGCTACACCTTC. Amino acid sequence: CASRLGRSVFYGYTF.

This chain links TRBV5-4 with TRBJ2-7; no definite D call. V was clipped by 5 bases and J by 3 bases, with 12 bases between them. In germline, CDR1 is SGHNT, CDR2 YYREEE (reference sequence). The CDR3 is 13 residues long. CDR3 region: CASRSSNYYEQYF. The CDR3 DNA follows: TGTGCCAGCAGGTCTTCCAATTACTACGAGCAGTACTTC.

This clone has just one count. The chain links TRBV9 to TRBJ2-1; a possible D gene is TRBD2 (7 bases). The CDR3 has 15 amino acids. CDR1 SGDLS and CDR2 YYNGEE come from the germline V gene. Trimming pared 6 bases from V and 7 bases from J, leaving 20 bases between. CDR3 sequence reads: CASNLGGRAWNEQFF. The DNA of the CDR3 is TGTGCCAGCAACCTAGGGGGGAGGGCTTGGAATGAGCAGTTCTTC.

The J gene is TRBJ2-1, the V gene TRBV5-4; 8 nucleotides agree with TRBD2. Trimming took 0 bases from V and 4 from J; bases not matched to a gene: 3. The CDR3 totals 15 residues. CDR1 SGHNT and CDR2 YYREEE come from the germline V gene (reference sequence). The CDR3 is CASSLGTSTYNEQFF. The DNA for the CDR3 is TGTGCCAGCAGCTTGGGGACTAGCACTTACAATGAGCAGTTCTTC.

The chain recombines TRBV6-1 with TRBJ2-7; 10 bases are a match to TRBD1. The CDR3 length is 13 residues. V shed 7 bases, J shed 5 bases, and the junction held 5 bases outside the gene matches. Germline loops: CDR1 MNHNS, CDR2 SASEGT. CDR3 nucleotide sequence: TGTGCCAGCATTCACGGACAGGGGGACGAGCAGTACTTC. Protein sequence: CASIHGQGDEQYF.

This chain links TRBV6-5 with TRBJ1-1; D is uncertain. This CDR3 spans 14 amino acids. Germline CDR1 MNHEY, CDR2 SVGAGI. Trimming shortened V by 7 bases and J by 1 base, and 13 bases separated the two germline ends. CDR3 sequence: CASTKGVRNTEAFF. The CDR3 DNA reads TGTGCCAGCACAAAGGGAGTGAGGAACACTGAAGCTTTCTTT.

DNA of the CDR3: TGTGCCATCAGTGAGTCGGGATATAGCACAGATACGCAGTATTTT. Translating gives CAISESGYSTDTQYF. This sequence joins TRBV10-3 and TRBJ2-3; D gene ambiguous. The CDR3 spans 15 residues. Germline V gene sequence: CDR1 ENHRY, CDR2 SYGVKD. The V end was cut by 0 bases, the J end by 0 bases, with 7 bases between.

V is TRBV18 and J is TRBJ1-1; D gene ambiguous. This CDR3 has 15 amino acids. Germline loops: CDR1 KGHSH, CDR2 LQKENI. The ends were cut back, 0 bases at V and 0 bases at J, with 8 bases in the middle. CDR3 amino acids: CASSPPNSMNTEAFF. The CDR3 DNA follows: TGTGCCAGCTCACCACCGAATAGCATGAACACTGAAGCTTTCTTT. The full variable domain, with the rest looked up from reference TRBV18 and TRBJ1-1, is NAGVMQNPRHLVRRRGQEARLRCSPMKGHSHVYWYRQLPEEGLKFMVYLQKENIIDESGMPKERFSAEFPKEGPSILRIQQVVRGDSAAYFCASSPPNSMNTEAFFGQGTRLTVV.

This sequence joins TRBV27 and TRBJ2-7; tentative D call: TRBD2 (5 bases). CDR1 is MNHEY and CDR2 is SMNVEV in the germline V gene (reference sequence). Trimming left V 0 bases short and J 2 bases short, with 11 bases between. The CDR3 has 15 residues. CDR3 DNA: TGTGCCAGCAGTTTATCACTGTCGGGAACCTACGAGCAGTACTTC. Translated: CASSLSLSGTYEQYF.